These 28 T cell receptor beta chains came from one sample sequenced in a study of shared clonotypes between healthy human individuals. The data were produced by immunoSEQ multiplex PCR, yet TCRdb's version contains in-frame clones alone and is incomplete. This sample has 650,000 to 800,000 clones, with about 91% found just once. Naive CD8 cells lacked CD45RO, underwent positive selection for CCR7 and left out terminally differentiated effector memory CD45RA+ cells. The sample comprised naive CD8+ T cells sorted from blood. The source of these receptors is a young man in good health.

As concerns this clone: The sample contains more than one DNA sequence encoding this CDR3. This chain joins TRBV28 and TRBJ2-7, with unresolved D. CDR1 is MDHEN and CDR2 is SYDVKM in the germline V gene. V was trimmed by 3 bases and J by 3 bases, leaving 3 bases between them. This CDR3 has 11 residues. This CDR3 reads CASSFGYEQYF. The CDR3 nucleotides read TGTGCCAGCAGTTTCGGCTACGAGCAGTACTTC.

This chain joins TRBV27 and TRBJ2-3, with D possibly being TRBD1 or TRBD2 (5 bases each). Germline loops: CDR1 MNHEY, CDR2 SMNVEV (reference sequence). With 5 bases removed from V and 2 bases from J, the gap between germline ends came to 14 bases. This CDR3 is 15 amino acids long. CDR3: CASSGIGTPTDTQYF. For the CDR3, the DNA is TGTGCCAGCAGTGGGATAGGGACCCCCACAGATACGCAGTATTTT.

The chain couples TRBV7-3 to TRBJ2-1; 13 bases fit TRBD2. The germline CDR1 and CDR2 sequences are SGHTA and FQGTGA. Trimming took 5 bases from V and 9 from J; bases not matched to a gene: 19. The CDR3 is 19 amino acids. The DNA of the CDR3 is TGTGCCAGCAGCCTGGACAGGGGGCTATGGACTAGCGGGAGTTCTGAGCAGTTCTTC. This codes for CASSLDRGLWTSGSSEQFF.

The chain combines TRBV28 with TRBJ2-5, with unresolved D. V was clipped by 2 bases and J by 5 bases, with 9 bases between them. Germline loops: CDR1 MDHEN, CDR2 SYDVKM. The CDR3 covers 13 residues. Here the CDR3 reads CASSLVGWETQYF. In nucleotides, the CDR3 is TGTGCCAGCAGTTTAGTGGGATGGGAGACCCAGTACTTC.

The rearrangement links TRBV6-1 to TRBJ2-7, with TRBD1 identical over 7 bases. The germline CDR1 and CDR2 sequences are MNHNS and SASEGT. The CDR3 covers 14 residues. With 10 bases clipped from V and 3 bases from J, the junction kept 12 bases outside the gene matches. CDR3 bases: TGTGCCACCATTGCCGGGACAGCAGACTACGAGCAGTACTTC. Protein sequence: CATIAGTADYEQYF.

The V call is TRBV27, the J call TRBJ1-1, with D unclear. The CDR3 consists of 11 residues. V shed 8 bases and J shed 5 bases, with 9 bases lying between them. CDR1 is MNHEY, CDR2 SMNVEV, per germline (reference sequence). CDR3 loop: CASPWGTEAFF. The CDR3 nucleotides read TGTGCCAGCCCGTGGGGTACTGAAGCTTTCTTT.

The CDR3 DNA reads TGTGCCAGCAGCCACAGGTGGGAGAAGACCCAGTACTTC. Translated: CASSHRWEKTQYF. The rearrangement links TRBV7-6 to TRBJ2-5; D is tentatively TRBD1 or TRBD2 (5 bases each). Germline V gene data show CDR1 as SGHVS and CDR2 as FNYEAQ. The CDR3 covers 13 residues. V was cut by 5 bases and J by 6 bases, with 13 bases left in between.

The J gene is TRBJ2-1, the V gene TRBV5-1, with 8 positions matching TRBD2. Per the germline V gene, CDR1 is SGHRS and CDR2 is YFSETQ. The CDR3 length is 17 residues. Germline trimming cut 4 bases from V and 3 bases from J; bases unmatched to any gene: 12. As DNA, the CDR3 is TGCGCCAGCAGCCAAGGGCTAAAACTAGCGGTCTACAATGAGCAGTTCTTC. Amino acids: CASSQGLKLAVYNEQFF. Full variable domain (missing parts from reference TRBV5-1 and TRBJ2-1): KAGVTQTPRYLIKTRGQQVTLSCSPISGHRSVSWYQQTPGQGLQFLFEYFSETQRNKGNFPGRFSGRQFSNSRSEMNVSTLELGDSALYLCASSQGLKLAVYNEQFFGPGTRLTVL.

This rearrangement joins TRBV2 to TRBJ2-3, with 10 bases that match TRBD2. The CDR3 extends over 15 amino acids. With V trimmed by 7 bases and J by 1 base, 5 bases remained unmatched. CDR1 SNHLY and CDR2 FYNNEI come from the germline V gene. CDR3 sequence (DNA): TGTGCCAGCACCGGCCTAGCGGGAGGCACAGATACGCAGTATTTT. This encodes CASTGLAGGTDTQYF.

This rearrangement joins TRBV10-3 to TRBJ2-5; 10 bases match TRBD2. V was clipped by 1 base and J by 4 bases; unmatched bases: 3. Germline loops: CDR1 ENHRY, CDR2 SYGVKD. The CDR3 runs to 15 residues. CDR3 sequence (DNA): TGTGCCATCAGTGAGTTAGGGACTAGCGTAGAGACCCAGTACTTC. Translation: CAISELGTSVETQYF.

The chain carries TRBV5-4 and TRBJ2-5; 12 bases agree with TRBD2. V shed 4 bases and J 4 bases; nucleotides not matched to a gene: 17. CDR1 is SGHNT and CDR2 is YYREEE in the germline V gene (reference sequence). The CDR3 loop spans 19 amino acids. CDR3: CASSQHPSASGRVLETQYF. CDR3 sequence (DNA): TGTGCCAGCAGCCAACATCCCTCTGCTAGCGGGAGGGTTCTAGAGACCCAGTACTTC.

The chain is built from TRBV13 and TRBJ2-3; TRBD1 might be the D (10 bases). V lost 4 bases and J lost 4, with 36 bases in between. Germline CDR1 and CDR2: PRHDT and FYEKMQ (reference sequence). The length of the CDR3 is 22 residues. The CDR3 protein is CASSSHTRDRGVWGGRADTQYF. CDR3 bases: TGTGCCAGCAGCTCACACACCCGGGACAGGGGAGTGTGGGGCGGGAGGGCAGATACGCAGTATTTT.

CDR3 nucleotide sequence: TGTGCCAGCAGCCCTCCGGGACGGCCCTACTCCTACGAGCAGTACTTC. This translates into CASSPPGRPYSYEQYF. The V gene is TRBV7-2, the J gene TRBJ2-7; D is tentatively TRBD1 or TRBD2 (5 bases each). V lost 5 bases and J 0 bases, leaving 17 bases between the germline ends. The CDR3 contains 16 residues. The germline V gene has CDR1 SGHTA and CDR2 FQGNSA.

The V gene is TRBV19, the J gene TRBJ2-5; D ambiguous. Per germline, CDR1 LNHDA and CDR2 SQIVND (reference sequence). This CDR3 is 17 amino acids long. V lost 2 bases and J lost 4, with 20 bases in between. The CDR3 bases are TGTGCCAGTAGTATAATATCGGGCCGGTTTAGTCGAGAGACCCAGTACTTC. It yields the protein CASSIISGRFSRETQYF.

The chain joins TRBV7-9 to TRBJ1-3; unclear D gene. The germline CDR1 and CDR2 sequences are SEHNR and FQNEAQ (reference sequence). CDR3 length: 16 amino acids. V was pared by 0 bases and J by 3 bases, with 12 bases between. In nucleotides, the CDR3 is TGTGCCAGCAGCTTAGCGGAAACACTTCTTGGAAACACCATATATTTT. It translates to CASSLAETLLGNTIYF.

The chain links TRBV28 to TRBJ2-2, with TRBD2 identical over 15 bases. Trimming cost V 8 bases and J 3 bases; bases outside gene matches: 13. Germline V lookup: CDR1 MDHEN, CDR2 SYDVKM. This CDR3 has 19 amino acids. The CDR3 here is CASFGGTSGRRQYTGELFF. The DNA of the CDR3 is TGTGCCAGCTTTGGTGGGACTAGCGGGAGGCGACAGTACACCGGGGAGCTGTTTTTT. The complete variable domain, with remaining parts taken from reference TRBV28 and TRBJ2-2, reads DVKVTQSSRYLVKRTGEKVFLECVQDMDHENMFWYRQDPGLGLRLIYFSYDVKMKEKGDIPEGYSVSREKKERFSLILESASTNQTSMYLCASFGGTSGRRQYTGELFFGEGSRLTVL.

This chain links TRBV27 with TRBJ2-7, with D possibly matching TRBD1 (6 bases). V lost 3 bases, J lost 4 bases, and 13 bases lay in between. This CDR3 region has 14 residues. In germline, CDR1 is MNHEY, CDR2 SMNVEV (reference sequence). CDR3 sequence: CASSLAGTRYEQYF. CDR3 nucleotides: TGTGCCAGCAGTTTGGCAGGGACACGTTACGAGCAGTACTTC.

V usage is TRBV27 and J usage is TRBJ2-7, with TRBD1 identical over 8 bases. CDR3 length equals 14 residues. The ends lost 7 bases at V and 5 bases at J; junction bases unmatched: 10. Germline V gene sequence: CDR1 MNHEY, CDR2 SMNVEV (reference sequence). Here the CDR3 DNA reads TGTGCCAGCACTCCCGGGACAGGACCCCACGAGCAGTACTTC. Amino acids: CASTPGTGPHEQYF.

The chain employs TRBV10-3 and TRBJ2-3, with 9 bases identical to TRBD1. Trimming cost V 3 bases and J 0 bases; bases outside gene matches: 7. The CDR3 spans 17 residues. Per germline, CDR1 ENHRY and CDR2 SYGVKD. The CDR3 loop reads CAISDGDRATSTDTQYF. CDR3 nucleotides: TGTGCCATCAGTGATGGGGACAGGGCAACTAGCACAGATACGCAGTATTTT.

The chain recombines TRBV7-1 with TRBJ2-6; D perhaps matches TRBD1 (5 bases). TRBV7-1 is filed as an ORF, its function uncertain. The CDR3 is 18 residues long. Trimming stripped 5 bases from V and 5 bases from J, with 22 bases between. CDR3 nucleotides: TGTGCCAGCAGCGTTCGACAACGAGGACAAAGTCGGGCCAACGTCCTGACTTTC. Protein product: CASSVRQRGQSRANVLTF.

The CDR3 loop is CSVSVNTGELFF. In DNA form, the CDR3 reads TGCAGCGTAAGCGTTAACACCGGGGAGCTGTTTTTT. The V call is TRBV29-1, the J call TRBJ2-2; D not resolved. Germline CDR1 and CDR2: SQVTM and ANQGSEA. CDR3 size: 12 residues. Trimming removed 6 bases from V and 2 bases from J, with 7 bases in between.

The CDR3 bases are TGTGCCAGCAGTCTTATACCTGGACATTCTCCCACTGGGGCCAACGTCCTGACTTTC. Translation gives CASSLIPGHSPTGANVLTF. The J gene is TRBJ2-6, the V gene TRBV7-9, with D possibly matching TRBD1 (5 bases). The germline V and J ends were trimmed by 6 bases and 2 bases, with 23 bases remaining between them. The germline gives CDR1 SEHNR, CDR2 FQNEAQ (reference sequence). The CDR3 extends over 19 amino acids.

The rearrangement uses TRBV27 and TRBJ1-1, with 7 bases identical to TRBD1. V was pared by 7 bases and J by 7 bases, with 12 bases of the junction left unmatched. The CDR3 is 14 residues long. CDR1 and CDR2 from the germline V gene are MNHEY and SMNVEV (reference sequence). CDR3 bases: TGTGCCAGCATGTTAGCCATGACAGGGATTGAAGCTTTCTTT. Encoded protein: CASMLAMTGIEAFF.

This clone was seen once. The chain carries TRBV28 and TRBJ2-2; D is possibly TRBD1 (6 bases). With 5 bases removed from V and 5 bases from J, the gap between germline ends came to 18 bases. Germline V lookup: CDR1 MDHEN, CDR2 SYDVKM. This CDR3 region has 16 residues. In nucleotides, the CDR3 is TGTGCCAGCAGTCCACGTCCGGGAAGGGGGACCGGGGAGCTGTTTTTT. It encodes CASSPRPGRGTGELFF.

The CDR3 region is CASSYLPTTEAFF. In DNA form, the CDR3 reads TGTGCCAGCAGTTACCTCCCGACCACTGAAGCTTTCTTT. The chain is built from TRBV6-5 and TRBJ1-1; no definite D call. Trimming cost V 2 bases and J 4 bases, with 8 bases left between them. Germline V lookup: CDR1 MNHEY, CDR2 SVGAGI. The CDR3 has 13 residues.

Only one count was recorded for this clone. Other nucleotide sequences from this sample produce the same CDR3. The V and J genes are TRBV6-5 and TRBJ1-1; D not resolved. The CDR3 spans 13 residues. Germline V gene sequence: CDR1 MNHEY, CDR2 SVGAGI. V shed 6 bases and J shed 6 bases, with 14 bases lying between them. CDR3 coding DNA: TGTGCCAGCAGCCAATCAGGAACAGCTGAAGCTTTCTTT. Translation gives CASSQSGTAEAFF.

Only one count was recorded for this clone. The V call is TRBV27, the J call TRBJ2-3; TRBD2 matches 8 bases. Germline CDR1 and CDR2: MNHEY and SMNVEV (reference sequence). The CDR3 consists of 16 residues. V lost 6 bases, J lost 2 bases, and 10 bases stayed unmatched. The CDR3 loop is CASRITSGIITDTQYF. As DNA, the CDR3 is TGTGCCAGCAGAATCACTAGCGGAATAATCACAGATACGCAGTATTTT.

The chain is built from TRBV5-1 and TRBJ1-4, with D perhaps matching TRBD1 (6 bases). The CDR3 consists of 17 residues. V lost 4 bases and J lost 0, with 16 bases in between. In germline, CDR1 is SGHRS, CDR2 YFSETQ. The CDR3 DNA reads TGCGCCAGCAGCCCGGACAGCGTAGCCACAACTAATGAAAAACTGTTTTTT. This sequence encodes CASSPDSVATTNEKLFF.